This T cell receptor (beta chain) was obtained from a study of CD8 T cells in seronegative destructive rheumatoid arthritis (dated by TCRdb to 2018 to 2021). Regarding the complete study: Biological drugs were being received by seven of the eight CND-RA patients at the time of sampling. Peripheral CD8+ TCRbeta repertoires of CCP-negative destructive rheumatoid arthritis (CND-RA) patients were compared with newly diagnosed seropositive RA, seronegative RA and healthy controls. Comparison cohorts of seropositive RA, seronegative RA and healthy controls came from an earlier published TCRbeta dataset rather than new sequencing.

A negative result on the clinical CCP2 antibody test was shown by CND-RA patients, and progression of joint destruction was observed despite active therapy. Every CND-RA patient showed typical joint destruction in the wrists and ankles and had failed conventional anti-rheumatic therapy. Sampling of CND-RA patients was performed not at diagnosis but after long disease histories, which spanned decades in several cases. Each patient provided about 50 millilitres of EDTA-anticoagulated peripheral blood. Density gradient separation with Ficoll-Paque PLUS was used to isolate peripheral blood mononuclear cells. AutoMACS magnetic bead positive selection was used to isolate CD8+ cells from fresh or cryopreserved PBMCs, and purity was verified by flow cytometry. Nucleospin Tissue or Tissue XS kits were used to extract genomic DNA, which was then quantified on a Qubit 2.0 fluorometer. Genomic DNA from CD8+ cells was used for TCRbeta sequencing according to the manufacturer's instructions. TCRbeta sequencing used the immunoSEQ assay and was run at a genomics technology centre in Finland. The authors processed their data as follows. Clonotype tables from the immunoSEQ preprocessing pipeline were converted to VDJtools format, and non-productive clonotypes were removed. Samples below 10,000 reads were excluded and the rest subsampled to 10,000 reads; six of eight CND-RA samples passed. Using the VDJtools CalcDiversityStats function on data subsampled to 10,000 reads, the Shannon-Wiener, Simpson and clonality indices were calculated. To infer antigen specificity, non-singleton TCRbeta clonotypes were hard-matched against VDJdb, with no mismatches permitted. CDR3 sequences that differed by a single amino acid (Hamming distance 1) were grouped into clusters that potentially share antigen targets. After each group was resampled to six samples, one-sided Fisher's exact tests checked public clonotypes for group enrichment, with the whole procedure repeated ten times. The source is immuneACCESS, and TCRdb retained only in-frame sequences with V and J called. Part of the clones is not carried over; for the studies checked, unresolved V genes explain less than half of this, and the remainder is unexplained. Clonal size and the V and J genes are those of that table, whereas D and trimming came from the DNA. This sample has fewer than 15,000 clones in its table, and roughly 87% of those were observed once. About a quarter of the sample is held by the ten biggest clonotypes.

Paper-wide results and their limitations: Without diagnostic samples, TCR repertoire differences may partly reflect poor disease control over the years rather than being present at onset. Compared with controls and other RA subtypes, CND-RA repertoires contained more CMV-reactive and fewer influenza A-reactive CD8+ TCRbeta sequences. After adjusting for age, CND-RA patients appeared to have less diverse, more clonal CD8+ TCRbeta repertoires than other RA subtypes. The small size of the CND-RA cohort was acknowledged as a study limitation. Across the roughly 120,000 clonotypes tested, no public clonotype enrichment survived Benjamini-Hochberg correction. CND-RA patients appeared to carry a distinct set of enriched public clonotypes, which the authors read as support for a separate disease subset.

On this clone: Its antigen is not yet known. Base qualities are not provided; no much larger clone lies one nucleotide away.

Measured from the cysteine to the phenylalanine, the CDR3 is 12 residues long. CDR3 DNA only is kept here, 36 bases in frame from base 1. The germline V gene sets CDR1 to SNHLY and CDR2 to FYNNEI. This TCR was recovered from a woman between 25 and 49 years old with seronegative destructive rheumatoid arthritis. This sequence uses TRBV2 and TRBJ2-5, with a weak D call of TRBD1 (6 bases match). The better agreement between TRBJ2-7 and the DNA end casts doubt on the J call. Specimen: CD8+ T cells from blood. The CDR3 protein sequence reads: CASGGHVYEQYF. The base sequence is TGTGCCAGCGGGGGCCATGTCTACGAGCAGTACTTC.